This paragraph reports one T cell receptor (beta chain). These data originate in a study of blood T cell repertoires in COVID-19. In the study overall: T cells, B-cell-depleted T cells, or PBMCs supplied cDNA or gDNA.

Original processing methods: Amplifying reference gene primers gave estimates of nucleated cell counts. Repertoires were generated with immunoSEQ multiplex PCR, while TCRdb's copy carries only in-frame clones and drops some. The V and J calls and the clone size are those of that table, but D and trimming were determined from the DNA. The sample consists of about 440,000 clones, around 91% of them appearing once. V lost 7 bases to trimming and J lost 5 bases; unmatched junction nucleotides: 12. The germline V gene encodes CDR1 SGHRS and CDR2 YFSETQ. The CDR3 has 15 amino acids. Participant ages covered about 18 to 90 years across 24 US areas. Two consecutive negative NP/OP PCR tests, clearance, or resolved symptoms defined Cohort 3 recovery.

This rearrangement joins TRBV5-1 to TRBJ2-7; 10 nucleotides align to TRBD2. This sequence originates from a man younger than 35 who had recovered from COVID-19. The sequencing input was PBMCs or T cells enriched from blood (not recorded which). In DNA, the CDR3 is TGCGCCAGCGGCGCTTTGCTAGCGGGAGTCAACGAGCAGTACTTC. It codes for CASGALLAGVNEQYF.